This TCR beta chain was captured by sequencing in a study of cytomegalovirus exposure and HLA in healthy donors (dated by TCRdb to between 2016 and 2019). Concerning the study at large: In an earlier analysis of roughly 590 of the donors, under 300 Gb of sequence data and about 110 million unique TCR beta sequences from about 190 million T cells were reported. An earlier analysis of some 500 of the donors used high-throughput TCR beta sequencing to judge whether each TCR beta V gene segment behaved as functional or pseudogenic. The study profiled the T cell repertoires of 550 to 700 subjects by immunosequencing and related them to cytomegalovirus serostatus. Roughly 5 DR-DQ haplotypes were handled as single units for association and clustering because linkage in the cohort was strong. Donor age, sex, ethnicity and CMV serostatus were compiled together with the repertoire data. To study patterns of TCR occurrence, a later analysis re-analyzed previously published TCR beta repertoires from under 750 donors and added high-resolution HLA genotyping. To predict cytomegalovirus infection status, the study combined high-throughput TCR immunosequencing, statistical association of individual TCRs with disease status, and machine learning. Genome-wide SNP genotypes for about 60% of the roughly 700 donors were used in a later genetic analysis, which treated that subset as a discovery cohort. Of the 300 to 500 genotyped donors, approximately 80% were placed in the genetic ancestry cluster associated with self-reported Caucasian donors. Every repertoire in the discovery cohort had been generated on one and the same sequencing platform. An early release covering 500 to 750 HLA-typed donors comprised about 290 gigabases of sequencing data and 85 million or so unique TCR sequences. A separate validation cohort of approximately 130 different subjects was used in addition to the approximately 700-subject first cohort. The number of typed donors differed by locus: 629-630 for A, B, C, DRB1 and DQB1; 500 to 550 for DQA1; approximately 600 for DPA1; and around 470 for DPB1. The study aimed to test whether cataloging public T cell receptors could reveal signatures of past pathogen exposure. HLA typing covered class I and class II loci at four-digit resolution. Among 300 to 450 genotyped donors of the cohort, an average of roughly 240,000 unique TCR beta nucleotide sequences were sequenced per donor, roughly a sixth of them non-productive. The later analysis used no new phenotypic data to find candidate immune exposures, relying instead on TCR beta sequences and their occurrence across donors.

The cohort was made up of under 800 healthy bone marrow donors. At the time of sampling, all cohort members were nominally healthy, though unrecorded immune exposures were likely present. The donor was CMV seropositive and was included in the group of 290 or so seropositive cohort members. A peripheral blood sample was collected from each donor, and TCR beta sequencing was performed on peripheral blood mononuclear cells. Genomic DNA extraction from the blood cell samples was performed with the Qiagen DNeasy Blood Extraction Kit. As encoded in the germline V gene, CDR1 is SGHDT while CDR2 is YYEEEE. Relative to germline, V is missing 4 bases and J is missing 0 bases, with 6 bases of the junction outside any gene match. From the cysteine up to the phenylalanine, the CDR3 has a length of 16 residues. The retained sequence is limited to the CDR3, 48 bases, with the frame set at the first base. The table lists this clone with a few counts. Its antigen has not been determined. The sample holds no much larger clone one base away, and base qualities are not on file.

The library relied on the immunoSEQ multiplex PCR assay. The multiplex PCR relied on a mix of 60 forward primers for TCR Vbeta segments and 13 reverse primers for TCR Jbeta segments. A multiplex PCR assay on genomic DNA amplified the CDR3 region of rearranged TCR beta genes. On the Illumina HiSeq System, the amplified TCR beta libraries were sequenced as 87-base-pair reads. Per the original workflow: Across the roughly 640 repertoires, a later analysis counted roughly 77 million unique TCR beta chains, 9 million to 14 million of which were shared by at least two donors. Raw reads were error-corrected and collapsed into unique sequences by a nearest-neighbor algorithm in which closely related sequences were merged to remove PCR and sequencing errors. V, D and J gene segments were assigned by aligning CDR3 sequences to IMGT reference sequences. For a sequence to be retained, a match of at least six nucleotides to both a V gene segment and a J gene segment was required. A rearrangement counted as productive if the CDR3 had no stop codons and remained in frame with V and J, and every other rearrangement counted as non-productive. Following IMGT convention, CDR3 was defined as the stretch from the second conserved V-encoded cysteine to the conserved J-encoded phenylalanine. The earlier analysis of 550 to 650 of the donors excluded any sequence lacking an unambiguous match to a single V gene segment. An earlier analysis of a few hundred of the donors classified V segments as functional when productive rearrangements were above 56.7% and as segregating when the standard deviation between donors was above 5%. A statistical classification framework was built to diagnose cytomegalovirus status from the catalog of TCR beta chain sequences. In a later analysis, TCR nucleotide sequences were compared against IMGT/GENE-DB human TR gene sequences so that V and J genes could be assigned. In a later analysis, CDR3 sequences and most-parsimonious VDJ recombination scenarios were assigned using the TCRdist pipeline. A later analysis defined each TCR beta chain by its CDR3 amino acid sequence plus V-gene family, and excluded reads lacking a unique V-gene family. In a later analysis, a few hundred highly shared, low-generation-probability nucleotide sequences were removed to address suspected cross-contamination and a sequencing artifact. For each public chain, a later analysis derived a clonal expansion index from normalized ranks of inferred template counts within each repertoire. A later analysis computed generation probabilities with a VDJ recombination model fitted to out-of-frame rearrangements, and checked the results against IGoR. Hypergeometric tests were used in a later analysis to score TCR-TCR, TCR-HLA and TCR-CMV co-occurrence, with a repertoire-size bias correction applied to the TCR pairs. False discovery rates were estimated in a later analysis by permuting HLA or CMV assignments 20 times. In a later analysis, co-occurring TCRs were grouped using DBSCAN, and TCRdist sequence similarity was added for clustering within HLA-allele-positive subsets. For co-occurrence clustering, repertoires with fewer than 30,000 or more than 120,000 public chains were excluded, along with five or six repertoires with anomalous nucleotide sharing. The clones in this table, taken by TCRdb from immuneACCESS, are in-frame only. Not every clone is retained; where verified, under half of the shortfall comes from an unresolved V gene, and the cause of the rest is unknown. Clonal size and the V and J genes are those of that table, whereas D and trimming came from the DNA. Recorded for this sample are around 150,000 clones; 80% of them occurred a single time. The biggest ten clones account for 9% to 10% of the sample.

General study outcomes and caveats: The 87-base-pair reads could not distinguish some IMGT-functional V segments, including TRBV6-2 and TRBV6-3, so those segments were excluded. In this cohort, only TCR beta chains were sequenced, and detectable features were limited by the absence of alpha or paired-chain data. According to a later analysis, most CMV-associated TCR beta chains appeared to be HLA-restricted, and the HLA associations seemed to be driven largely by CMV exposure. The authors suggested that the approach could potentially be generalized to other disease states and immunological phenotypes. A later analysis found that TCR association rates varied across HLA loci, with DRB1 alleles showing the most associated TCRs and HLA-C alleles the fewest. A few of the identified cytomegalovirus-associated TCR beta chains were confirmed in vitro to be specific for cytomegalovirus antigens. Because HLA typing was missing for some donors at each locus, association tests included only the typed subset. Cytomegalovirus status was reported to be diagnosed by the classifier with high specificity and sensitivity in both the original and validation cohorts. In a later analysis, several top co-occurrence clusters were reported to appear linked to parvovirus B19, influenza, CMV and Epstein-Barr virus. Most TCR sequences were seen in very few donors, while some public TCRs were found in many individuals. The presence/absence analyses assumed that sequencing depth was roughly uniform across donors, and that assumption may not be true. An association between a missense DCLRE1C variant and V-gene and J-gene trimming of TCR beta chains was found in a later genetic analysis and replicated in an independent cohort. A cluster of highly shared sequence variants was judged likely to represent a technical artifact of the sequencing pipeline. In an earlier analysis of approximately 590 of the donors, most TCR beta V segments were observed in productive rearrangements about 87% or about 30% of the time, broadly matching IMGT annotations. A later analysis associated 16,951 TCR beta sequences with specific HLA alleles at a false discovery rate of 0.05. In a later genetic analysis, fewer N-insertions in productive TCRs were reported among donors in an Asian-associated ancestry cluster than the roughly 640-donor mean. Compared with equally common non-associated chains, HLA-associated TCR beta chains in a later analysis were more clonally expanded and had lower generation probabilities. Because counts were too low, seventeen rarely observed V segments, including chromosome 9 orphons, were excluded from the earlier analysis of under 650 of the donors. A total of 150 to 200 TCR beta chains were listed by the study as associated with cytomegalovirus. Linkage disequilibrium might explain the correlated functional status among segregating V segments, but an unknown experimental factor could not be ruled out. A further reported finding was that TCR beta sequences accurately predicted the HLA-A and HLA-B alleles for most subjects in the first cohort. Assigning TCR associations to individual alleles was difficult when HLA alleles, especially DR and DQ, strongly co-occurred. For the cohort, immune exposure information was limited to CMV serostatus.

This sequence was found in a man aged 18 to 30 in good health and CMV-seropositive. Recombination connected TRBV5-6 to TRBJ2-1; 8 of the junction bases match TRBD2. The material sequenced was PBMCs. CDR3 region: CASSRAGVGSYNEQFF. At the DNA level, the sequence is TGTGCCAGCAGCCGAGCGGGAGTGGGCTCCTACAATGAGCAGTTCTTC.